Below are 2 T cell receptor beta chains sequenced from a single sample in a study of shared clonotypes between healthy human individuals. Repertoires were generated with immunoSEQ multiplex PCR, while TCRdb's copy carries only in-frame clones and drops some. The table lists about 490,000 clones, over 60% of them singletons. Sequenced material: PBMCs. These receptor sequences come from a woman in her 40s in good health. Some clones in this sample may be carry-over from other donors' samples.

This chain links TRBV5-1 with TRBJ2-2; D is uncertain. With 3 bases removed from V and 4 bases from J, the gap between germline ends came to 13 bases. This CDR3 spans 15 amino acids. Germline V CDR1 and CDR2: SGHRS, YFSETQ. This chain's CDR3 is CASSSNGPSTGELFF. As DNA, the CDR3 is TGCGCCAGCAGCTCCAATGGACCATCCACCGGGGAGCTGTTTTTT. Together with reference TRBV5-1 and TRBJ2-2, the CDR3 gives the full variable domain: KAGVTQTPRYLIKTRGQQVTLSCSPISGHRSVSWYQQTPGQGLQFLFEYFSETQRNKGNFPGRFSGRQFSNSRSEMNVSTLELGDSALYLCASSSNGPSTGELFFGEGSRLTVL.

The chain recombines TRBV29-1 with TRBJ1-2; TRBD1 agrees at 11 bases. The CDR3 totals 12 residues. Germline CDR1 and CDR2: SQVTM and ANQGSEA. V gave up 5 bases and J gave up 7 bases; unmatched junction bases: 3. CDR3 nucleotides: TGCAGCGTTCGGACAGGGGGCTTTGGCTACACCTTC. This translates into CSVRTGGFGYTF.